This TCR beta chain comes out of a study of shared clonotypes between healthy human individuals. The wider study: Researchers drew samples from a couple of women and three men aged 18 to 49.

Profiled with immunoSEQ multiplex PCR; TCRdb holds only in-frame clones, not every one. In the table there are 2 million to 2.5 million clones, 93% of which are singletons. Study-level results: Clonotype sharing among donors was thought likely to change with sequencing depth. Incompleteness in sorted-subset sequencing, despite large depth, was shown by rarefaction. Blood was the only sampled material, and tissue repertoires likely differ.

J was trimmed by 3 bases and V by 7 bases; bases with no gene match: 9. The CDR3 sequence is 15 residues long. Germline CDR1 and CDR2: MDHEN and SYDVKM. In regard to this clone: What it recognizes is unknown.

The sequence derives from a man between 18 and 35 years old in good health. Some clones in this sample may be carry-over from other donors' samples. Sample: naive CD4+ T cells from PBMCs. Subset given: CD45RA+ positively selected. The chain has TRBV28 and TRBJ1-5; TRBD1 matches at 7 bases. As DNA, the CDR3 is TGTGCCAGCAATCCGACAGGGATCAACAATCAGCCCCAGCATTTT. It codes for CASNPTGINNQPQHF.